This TCR beta chain comes out of a study of cytomegalovirus exposure and HLA in healthy donors. The overall study: A preliminary data release comprised 80 million or so unique TCRs obtained from HLA-typed donors.

The CDR3 is 15 amino acids. The V gene end was trimmed by 3 bases and the J gene end by 4 bases; junction bases not matched to a gene: 8. Per germline, CDR1 SGHKS and CDR2 YYEKEE (reference sequence). In the PCR, 60 Vbeta and 13 Jbeta primers were used. Using immunoSEQ multiplex PCR, the repertoire was profiled, and TCRdb retains in-frame clones only, with some absent. The data hold approximately 70,000 clones, with 65% to 70% observed a single time. Healthy bone marrow donors made up the donor group. Material for sequencing was PBMCs. The TCR originated in a male donor in good health and CMV-seropositive. The chain couples TRBV5-5 to TRBJ2-7; 9 bases are shared with TRBD1. The CDR3 DNA follows: TGTGCCAGCAGCTACTATGGACAGGGGACGTACGAGCAGTACTTC. Its translation is CASSYYGQGTYEQYF.